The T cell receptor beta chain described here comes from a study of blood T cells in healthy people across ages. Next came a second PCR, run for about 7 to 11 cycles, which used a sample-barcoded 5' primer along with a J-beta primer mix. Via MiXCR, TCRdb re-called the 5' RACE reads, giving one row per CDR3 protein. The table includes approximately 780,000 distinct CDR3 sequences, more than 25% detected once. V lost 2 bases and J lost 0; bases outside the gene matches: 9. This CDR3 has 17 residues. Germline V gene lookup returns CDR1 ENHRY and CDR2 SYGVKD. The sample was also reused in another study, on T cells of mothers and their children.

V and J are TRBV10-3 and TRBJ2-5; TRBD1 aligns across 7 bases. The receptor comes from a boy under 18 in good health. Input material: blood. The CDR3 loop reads CAISEPKARGHQETQYF. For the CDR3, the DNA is TGTGCCATCAGTGAGCCGAAAGCTAGGGGGCACCAAGAGACCCAGTACTTC.